This TCR beta chain was obtained from a study of cytomegalovirus exposure and HLA in healthy donors. This clone has just a few counts. Its antigen is unidentified. CDR1 and CDR2 (germline): SGHNT, YYREEE (reference sequence). V was clipped by 2 bases and J by 0 bases; unmatched bases: 3. The CDR3 runs to 16 residues. Study outcomes and limitations: When a later analysis was performed, an Asian-associated ancestry cluster reportedly had fewer N-insertions than the approximately 700-donor mean.

Primers included in the PCR were 60 Vbeta and 13 Jbeta primers. Authors' processing steps: A later analysis tallied 75 million to 80 million unique TCR beta chains, 9 million to 12 million of them shared. Profiling relied on immunoSEQ multiplex PCR, and the TCRdb table lists in-frame clones only, not all of them. The V and J calls and clone size come from that table; D and trimming were worked out from the DNA. The sample includes over 200,000 clones, roughly 82% of them seen just once. Donors were ostensibly healthy at sampling, although undocumented immune exposures were probable. This sequence originates from a man aged 40-50 years in good health and CMV-seropositive. The sample comprised PBMCs. V usage is TRBV5-4 and J usage is TRBJ2-3, with 10 bases lining up with TRBD2. In nucleotides, the CDR3 is TGTGCCAGCAGCTTACAACTAGCGGGAAGCACAGATACGCAGTATTTT. Amino acid sequence: CASSLQLAGSTDTQYF.